This TCR beta chain was documented in a study of tumor and adjacent non-tumor tissue in lung cancer. No cell sorting was done before RNA was extracted from the tissue. More than 3 cm separated this lung sample from the edge of the tumor. The length of the CDR3 is 11 residues. The germline V gene has CDR1 SQVTM and CDR2 ANQGSEA. As to this clonotype: This may stem from a read error, because a much larger clone lies one nucleotide away.

TCRbeta libraries were built with three rounds of nested PCR, modified from ARM-PCR. TCRdb itself ran the multiplex PCR reads through MiXCR, one entry per CDR3 protein. The data hold about 100,000 distinct CDR3 sequences, with 65% observed a single time. The source of this sequence is a man aged 30 to 39 with non-small cell lung cancer. The gene calls are TRBV29-1 and TRBJ2-3; D perhaps matches TRBD1 (6 bases). The DNA end is more similar to TRBJ1-5, so the J call may be wrong. Sequenced sample: distant non-tumor lung tissue. CDR3 loop: CSVGLTGTQHF. DNA for the CDR3: TGCAGCGTTGGTTTGACAGGTACGCAGCATTTT.